What follows describes a single TCR beta chain. As yet, its antigen is unknown. This entry belongs to a study of T cell clones after liver transplantation. About the research overall: TCRbeta sequencing after a pre-transplant mixed lymphocyte reaction identified graft-donor-reactive clones, later tracked in post-transplant blood. As an antigen-independent comparator, third-party-reactive TCRbeta sequences came from pre-transplant mixed lymphocyte reactions. Tolerant meant at least one year fully off immunosuppression without liver enzymes above twice normal. Study results and limitations: Post-transplant, graft-donor-reactive CD4 TCRbeta sequences in blood dropped significantly in 5 of 8 subjects.

Clones were read by immunoSEQ multiplex PCR, and TCRdb kept only the in-frame ones, dropping some. Of about 22,000 clones in the sample, 69% were seen once. The CDR3 runs to 15 residues. V shed 3 bases, J shed 2 bases, and the junction held 1 base outside the gene matches. Per the germline V gene, CDR1 is PRHDT and CDR2 is FYEKMQ (reference sequence). This chain connects TRBV13 to TRBJ2-3, with TRBD2 matching over 11 bases. The sequence was collected from a human donor who received a liver transplant. This specimen consisted of CD4+ T cells from blood, obtained before liver transplant. The CDR3 coding sequence is TGTGCCAGCAGCTTGGGACTAGCGGACACAGATACGCAGTATTTT. This translates into CASSLGLADTDTQYF.